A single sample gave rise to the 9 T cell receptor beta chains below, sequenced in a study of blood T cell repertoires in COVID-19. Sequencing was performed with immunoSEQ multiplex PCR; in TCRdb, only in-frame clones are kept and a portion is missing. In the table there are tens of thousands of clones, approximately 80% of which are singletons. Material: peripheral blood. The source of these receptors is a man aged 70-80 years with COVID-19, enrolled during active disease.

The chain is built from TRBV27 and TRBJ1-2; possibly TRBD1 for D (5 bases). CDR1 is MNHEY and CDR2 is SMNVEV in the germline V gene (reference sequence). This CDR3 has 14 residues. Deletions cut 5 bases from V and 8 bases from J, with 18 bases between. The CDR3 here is CASSRGWQDHGYTF. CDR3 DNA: TGTGCCAGCAGTAGGGGATGGCAGGACCACGGCTACACCTTC.

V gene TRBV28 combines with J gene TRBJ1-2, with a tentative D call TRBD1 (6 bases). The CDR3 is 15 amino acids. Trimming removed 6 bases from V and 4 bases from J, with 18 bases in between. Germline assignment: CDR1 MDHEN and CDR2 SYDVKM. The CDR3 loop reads CASRLRGGLGYGYTF. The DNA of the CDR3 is TGTGCCAGCAGGCTGCGGGGGGGGCTGGGCTATGGCTACACCTTC.

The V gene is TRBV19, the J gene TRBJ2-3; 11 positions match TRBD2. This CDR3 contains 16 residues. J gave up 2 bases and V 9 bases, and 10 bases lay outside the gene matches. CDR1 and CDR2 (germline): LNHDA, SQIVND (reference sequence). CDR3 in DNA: TGTGCCAGCCTCTTGGGACTAGCGGAGTTCACAGATACGCAGTATTTT. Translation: CASLLGLAEFTDTQYF.

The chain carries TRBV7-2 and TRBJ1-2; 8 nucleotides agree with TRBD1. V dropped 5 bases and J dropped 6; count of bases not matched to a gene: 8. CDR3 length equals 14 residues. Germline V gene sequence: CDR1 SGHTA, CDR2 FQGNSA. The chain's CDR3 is CASSATGQGNGYTF. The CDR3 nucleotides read TGTGCCAGCAGCGCGACCGGACAGGGAAATGGCTACACCTTC.

As DNA, the CDR3 is TGTGCCAGCAGTCGGGACAGCCCTCGAGTGGATGAGCAGTTCTTC. Protein: CASSRDSPRVDEQFF. The rearrangement joins TRBV28 to TRBJ2-1, with 7 bases lining up with TRBD1. Unmatched junction bases numbered 12, after V lost 5 bases and J lost 8 bases. The CDR3 extends over 15 amino acids. Germline V gene data show CDR1 as MDHEN and CDR2 as SYDVKM.

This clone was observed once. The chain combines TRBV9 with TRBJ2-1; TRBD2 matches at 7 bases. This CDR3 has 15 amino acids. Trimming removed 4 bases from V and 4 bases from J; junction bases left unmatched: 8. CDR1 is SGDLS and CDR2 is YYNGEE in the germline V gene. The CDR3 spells CASSTRLAPYNEQFF. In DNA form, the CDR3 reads TGTGCCAGCAGCACCCGACTAGCTCCTTACAATGAGCAGTTCTTC.

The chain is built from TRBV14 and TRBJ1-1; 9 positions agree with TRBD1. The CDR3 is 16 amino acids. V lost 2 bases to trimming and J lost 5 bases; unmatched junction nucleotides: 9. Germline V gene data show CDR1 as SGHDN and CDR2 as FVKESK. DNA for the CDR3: TGTGCCAGCAGCCAATCCTTGACAGGGGGTCTGACTGAAGCTTTCTTT. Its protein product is CASSQSLTGGLTEAFF.

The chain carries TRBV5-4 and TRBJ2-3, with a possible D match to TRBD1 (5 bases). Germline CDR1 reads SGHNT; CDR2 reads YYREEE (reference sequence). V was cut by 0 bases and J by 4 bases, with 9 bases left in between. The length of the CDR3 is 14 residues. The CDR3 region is CASSLASGSDTQYF. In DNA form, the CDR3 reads TGTGCCAGCAGCTTGGCCTCAGGGTCAGATACGCAGTATTTT.

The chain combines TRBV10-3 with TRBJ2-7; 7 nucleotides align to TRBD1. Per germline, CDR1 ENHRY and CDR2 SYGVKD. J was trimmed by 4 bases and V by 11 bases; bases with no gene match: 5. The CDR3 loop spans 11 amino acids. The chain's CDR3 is CAARTGYEQYF. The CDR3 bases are TGTGCCGCCAGGACAGGATACGAGCAGTACTTC.